A selection of T cell receptor beta chains follows, all from one sample in a study of blood T cell repertoires in COVID-19. This table comes from immunoSEQ multiplex PCR, and its TCRdb copy is limited to in-frame clones, with some not included. The data contain approximately 220,000 clones, 85% to 90% of them seen just once; the ten biggest clones take up more than 13%. Sequencing was carried out using PBMCs or T cells enriched from blood (not recorded which). The receptors shown here come from a man aged 25-40 years who had been exposed to COVID-19. Each CDR3 is given with its conserved first and last residue. D genes are given only for firm matches. Size is omitted from some rows. Given values are once, few, many or a class for expanded clones.

>TRBD1|TRBJ1-2|TRBV11-2|-|16
TGTGCCAGCAGCTTAGACTGGACAGGGGATAACTATGGCTACACCTTC
CASSLDWTGDNYGYTF
>TRBD2|TRBJ2-1|TRBV5-1|-|20
TGCGCCAGCAGCTTGGCCGGGACTAGCGGGGGGGCACCCTCCTACAATGAGCAGTTCTTC
CASSLAGTSGGAPSYNEQFF
>-|TRBJ1-1|TRBV2|-|12
TGTGCCAGCACAGGGGAAGTAGGTGAAGCTTTCTTT
CASTGEVGEAFF
>TRBD2|TRBJ2-1|TRBV29-1|many|14
TGCAGCGTTGATTGGGCTAGCGGGGGGAATGAGCAGTTCTTC
CSVDWASGGNEQFF
>TRBD1|TRBJ1-1|TRBV5-4|-|14
TGTGCCAGCAGCCCCGGGACAGGGGACACTGAAGCTTTCTTT
CASSPGTGDTEAFF
>-|TRBJ2-7|TRBV7-2|-|13
TGTGCCAGCAGCTTATCGGCTAGCTACGAGCAGTACTTC
CASSLSASYEQYF
>TRBD2|TRBJ2-7|TRBV18|-|13
TGTGCCAGCTCACCATTGGGAGGGCACGAGCAGTACTTC
CASSPLGGHEQYF
>-|TRBJ1-1|TRBV19|-|16
TGTGCCAGTACCCAAGGGACATTCCGACGGAGCACTGAAGCTTTCTTT
CASTQGTFRRSTEAFF
>-|TRBJ2-5|TRBV7-2|once|14
TGTGCCAGCAGCTTCCGGACTGCTTCTGGGACCCAGTACTTC
CASSFRTASGTQYF
>-|TRBJ2-3|TRBV4-3|few|16
TGCGCCAGCAGCCAAGAACTGCAGCGGGGCACAGATACGCAGTATTTT
CASSQELQRGTDTQYF
>TRBD1|TRBJ1-1|TRBV6-5|few|14
TGTGCCAGCAGGCAGAACAACAGGGGCACTGAAGCTTTCTTT
CASRQNNRGTEAFF
>-|TRBJ2-2|TRBV6-4|-|14
TGTGCCAGCAGGGATACAGGGTCAGCCGGGGAGCTGTTTTTT
CASRDTGSAGELFF
>TRBD1|TRBJ2-1|TRBV4-1|-|13
TGCGCCAGCAGCCAGGGACAGGGCTATGAGCAGTTCTTC
CASSQGQGYEQFF
>TRBD2|TRBJ2-2|TRBV6-4|many|15
TGTGCCAGCAGTGGGACTAGCGGGGGCACCGGGGAGCTGTTTTTT
CASSGTSGGTGELFF
>-|TRBJ2-1|TRBV5-6|-|12
TGTGCCAGCAGCTTACCCGGGAATGAGCAGTTCTTC
CASSLPGNEQFF
>TRBD1|TRBJ1-6|TRBV6-2/TRBV6-3|-|16
TGTGCCAGCAGTTCCCAGGGGGCGTTAAATAATTCACCCCTCCACTTT
CASSSQGALNNSPLHF
>-|TRBJ1-1|TRBV7-9|-|13
TGTGCCAGCAGCTTATTCACTAACACTGAAGCTTTCTTT
CASSLFTNTEAFF
>-|TRBJ2-4|TRBV3-1/TRBV3-2|once|18
TGTGCCAGCAGTCCTGAAATGGGGGCGCGTTTAGCCAAAAACATTCAGTACTTC
CASSPEMGARLAKNIQYF
>-|TRBJ1-1|TRBV10-3|-|13
TGTGCCACCACTAAGGGGGAGGGAACTGAAGCTTTCTTT
CATTKGEGTEAFF
>-|TRBJ2-3|TRBV7-2|-|15
TGTGCCAGCAGCCCCGGGACTTTCCACACAGATACGCAGTATTTT
CASSPGTFHTDTQYF
>-|TRBJ2-3|TRBV2|-|14
TGTGCCAGCAGCCTAACAGGGTCGGCAGATACGCAGTATTTT
CASSLTGSADTQYF
>-|TRBJ2-3|TRBV19|-|14
TGTGCCAGTAGTATCGGGGGAGAAGGAGATACGCAGTATTTT
CASSIGGEGDTQYF
>-|TRBJ1-2|TRBV5-4|few|13
TGTGCCAGCAGTGACAGAACAGCCTATGGCTACACCTTC
CASSDRTAYGYTF
>-|TRBJ1-4|TRBV7-9|-|15
TGTGCCAGCAGCTTAGCGTCGACTACTAATGAAAAACTGTTTTTT
CASSLASTTNEKLFF
>-|TRBJ1-4|TRBV28|-|14
TGTGCCAGCAGGGATTCGGGGGACGCTGAAAAACTGTTTTTT
CASRDSGDAEKLFF
>TRBD2|TRBJ2-1|TRBV9|-|14
TGTGCCAGCAGCGTAATAGCGGGGGGCAATGAGCAGTTCTTC
CASSVIAGGNEQFF
>-|TRBJ2-2|TRBV25-1|-|14
TGTGCCAGCAGTACCGGGATGAACACCGGGGAGCTGTTTTTT
CASSTGMNTGELFF
>TRBD2|TRBJ2-7|TRBV4-2|once|17
TGTGCCAGCAGCCAAGACTTCCTTAGCGGGGGGGCGGGTGAGCAGTACTTC
CASSQDFLSGGAGEQYF
>-|TRBJ2-2|TRBV14|-|16
TGTGCCAGCAGCCAATATGTAAGGGGATACACCGGGGAGCTGTTTTTT
CASSQYVRGYTGELFF
>TRBD1|TRBJ1-4|TRBV4-3|-|15
TGCGCCAGCAGCTTCAGGGGGCAGCTGGATGAAAAACTGTTTTTT
CASSFRGQLDEKLFF
>TRBD1|TRBJ2-1|TRBV27|-|15
TGTGCCAGCACCGCGACAGGGGGCCTCTACAATGAGCAGTTCTTC
CASTATGGLYNEQFF
>-|TRBJ2-3|TRBV7-6|-|12
TGTGCCAGCAGCCTCCTAACAGATACGCAGTATTTT
CASSLLTDTQYF
>TRBD1|TRBJ2-5|TRBV5-8|-|15
TGTGCCAGCAGCTTGACAGGGGGATCGACGGAGACCCAGTACTTC
CASSLTGGSTETQYF
>TRBD2|TRBJ2-1|TRBV5-1|-|16
TGCGCCAGCAGCTTGGCCGGGACTAGCGGGGCCAATGAGCAGTTCTTC
CASSLAGTSGANEQFF
>-|TRBJ1-4|TRBV3-1/TRBV3-2|once|16
TGTGCCAGCAGCCAAGATATGCGGGCTACCGGTGAAAAACTGTTTTTT
CASSQDMRATGEKLFF
>-|TRBJ2-3|TRBV25-1|-|14
TGTGCCAGTGGAGACAGACCTAGCACAGATACGCAGTATTTT
CASGDRPSTDTQYF
>TRBD1|TRBJ2-1|TRBV29-1|-|14
TGCAGCGTTGAAGCCGACTATGGGACAGATGAGCAGTTCTTC
CSVEADYGTDEQFF
>-|TRBJ2-5|TRBV6-5|-|14
TGTGCCAGCAGTTACACCCTTGAATCTAGCTTCCAGTACTTC
CASSYTLESSFQYF
>TRBD2|TRBJ2-5|TRBV4-1|once|16
TGCGCCAGCAGCCGGCGGCGAGCGGGGGACCAAGAGACCCAGTACTTC
CASSRRRAGDQETQYF
>-|TRBJ1-4|TRBV5-6|once|15
TGTGCCAGCAGCGAAGCAGGGGCAGATTCTGAAAAACTGTTTTTT
CASSEAGADSEKLFF
>-|TRBJ1-5|TRBV9|-|14
TGTGCCAGCAGCCCGGCGGGGAGCAATCAGCCCCAGCATTTT
CASSPAGSNQPQHF
>-|TRBJ1-1|TRBV7-6|-|14
TGTGCCAGCAGCTCGAGGGGGGGTCAGTCTGAAGCTTTCTTT
CASSSRGGQSEAFF
>TRBD1|TRBJ1-3|TRBV4-1|-|16
TGCGCCAGCAGCCAAAGACAGGGGGCCTCTGGAAACACCATATATTTT
CASSQRQGASGNTIYF
>-|TRBJ2-3|TRBV12-5|-|14
TGTGCTAGTGGTTTGGGGGACTCCACAGATACGCAGTATTTT
CASGLGDSTDTQYF
>TRBD1|TRBJ2-7|TRBV28|-|14
TGTGCCAGCGGGGACAGGGGGACATCCTACGAGCAGTACTTC
CASGDRGTSYEQYF
>-|TRBJ2-1|TRBV6-2/TRBV6-3|-|13
TGTGCCAGCAGTTACGAGGCCCACAATGAGCAGTTCTTC
CASSYEAHNEQFF
>-|TRBJ2-3|TRBV6-6|-|16
TGTGCCAGCAGCCCCACCCCTAGCCCTAGCACAGATACGCAGTATTTT
CASSPTPSPSTDTQYF
>-|TRBJ1-1|TRBV6-1|-|14
TGTGCCAGCAGTGAAGGTGGAGGACCGGAAGTAGCTTTCTTT
CASSEGGGPEVAFF
>TRBD2|TRBJ2-1|TRBV7-9|-|17
TGTGCCAGCAGCCGCCTTGTTTCTAGCGGGGGGTTTCCTGAGCAGTTCTTC
CASSRLVSSGGFPEQFF
>-|TRBJ1-1|TRBV6-1|-|14
TGTGCCAGCAGTGAAGGTAGACGGGGAACTGAAGCTTTCTTT
CASSEGRRGTEAFF
>-|TRBJ1-6|TRBV3-1/TRBV3-2|once|15
TGTGCCAGCAGCCAAGATGAAAGAGAAAATTCACCCCTCCACTTT
CASSQDERENSPLHF
>-|TRBJ2-4|TRBV14|-|14
TGTGCCAGCAGCCCCGGGGCAGGGGTTTACATTCAGTACTTC
CASSPGAGVYIQYF
>-|TRBJ1-5|TRBV11-2|-|15
TGTGCCAGCAGCTTATCAGGGGCGGTCAATCAGCCCCAGCATTTT
CASSLSGAVNQPQHF
>-|TRBJ1-5|TRBV6-1|-|15
TGTGCCAGCAGTGAAGTGGGGGGTGGGAGCCAGCCCCAGCATTTT
CASSEVGGGSQPQHF
>TRBD1|TRBJ1-2|TRBV7-9|-|14
TGTGCCAGCAGCCCGACAGGGGAGGTCCTCGTCGACACCTTC
CASSPTGEVLVDTF
>-|TRBJ2-5|TRBV10-3|-|14
TGTGCCATCAGGGCGGCATCGGGGGAAGAGACCCAGTACTTC
CAIRAASGEETQYF
>-|TRBJ1-4|TRBV4-3|-|15
TGCGCCAGCAGCCCCTACGGAGCCTCTAATGAAAAACTGTTTTTT
CASSPYGASNEKLFF
>-|TRBJ1-1|TRBV13|-|13
TGTGCCAGCAGCTTACAGGGGCGTCCTGAAGCTTTCTTT
CASSLQGRPEAFF
>-|TRBJ2-3|TRBV2|-|11
TGTGCCAGCCCAGCGATGGATACGCAGTATTTT
CASPAMDTQYF